This T cell receptor (beta chain) was documented in a study of blood T cells in healthy people across ages (dated by TCRdb to about 2015). About the investigation overall: In model experiments, roughly one uniquely barcoded TCR beta cDNA molecule per two T cells was captured by template switching. The donors were split into four age groups: young (average roughly 15 years), middle-aged (about 40), aged (approximately 60) and long-lived (about 82). To track age-related changes in TCR beta repertoire diversity, the study relied on deep sequencing normalized with unique cDNA molecular identifiers. For two donors (one aged 18 to 29 and one aged 80 or older), the study analyzed two additional independent replicas of 1 million unique cDNA reads from the same blood draw.

The library was built by means of 5' RACE. TCRdb lists the instrument as Illumina HiSeq 2500. A second about 7 to 11 cycle PCR used a sample-barcoded 5' primer and a J-beta primer mix. Each TCR beta cDNA molecule received a unique molecular identifier from a template-switch 5' adaptor carrying 12 random nucleotides. At least 2.5 million CDR3-containing paired-end reads were obtained from each sample. First-strand cDNA synthesis was performed from all RNA using the Mint cDNA synthesis kit, with priming by a TRBC-specific oligonucleotide. All cDNA was treated with uracil-DNA glycosylase and then went through a first 18-cycle PCR with the universal primers M1SS and BC2_uni_R. The paper's data handling went like this. Each sample was normalized by randomly selecting 1 million high-quality reads, each carrying a distinct molecular identifier. Reads with shared molecular identifiers were discarded instead of being binned into consensus sequences. MiTCR, set to a Q25 quality threshold and the strictest error-elimination algorithm, was used for CDR3 identification, clonotype clustering and error correction. A nonparametric unseen species model with Euler transformation was used to estimate a lower bound on total TCR beta diversity. The raw public reads went through TCRdb reprocessing: fastp at Q25, MiXCR clone calling, in-frame beta chains kept. Every distinct CDR3 protein forms one entry, paired with its most common genes and DNA. These V and J calls derive from TCRdb rather than the authors' analysis. Present in this sample are some 1,000,000 distinct CDR3 sequences, about 23% of which were seen just once. The ten top clones hold around 0.75% of the sample.

The CDR3 measures 14 amino acids from cysteine to phenylalanine. Only CDR3 DNA remains: 42 bases, in frame from the first base. Based on the germline V gene (reference sequence), the CDR1 and CDR2 sequences are DFQATT and SNEGSKA. Donors were 39 systemically healthy Caucasian individuals from Russia aged about 6 to 100 years. Roughly 10 milliliters of peripheral blood were drawn from each donor into EDTA-treated Vacutainer tubes. Ficoll-Paque density-gradient centrifugation was used to isolate PBMCs, with at least 6 million obtained per sample. Total RNA was extracted from PBMCs with Trizol reagent, with at least 5 micrograms obtained per sample. For every donor, an aliquot of PBMCs went through flow cytometry to measure the percentages of naive CD45RAhigh/CD27high T cells. Here is what the overall study found, with its caveats: Observed TCR beta diversity per million T cells fell roughly linearly with age, and a significant reduction was already apparent by age around 39. Total diversity estimates from one million sequenced T cells were considered lower bounds and underestimates. Observed TCR beta diversity correlated strongly with the percentage of naive T cells measured by flow cytometry. Donor CMV infection status was unknown, potentially confounding age-related changes in expanded clonotypes. Conclusive comparison of naive and antigen-experienced compartments was prevented by the profiling of bulk unsorted PBMCs. The long-lived group showed more naive CD4+ T cells, fewer expanded clones and increased TCR diversity than the aged group, suggesting age selection.

Concerning this clonotype: Its antigen is not yet known. One base away there is no much larger clone; base qualities are not given.

The sample also formed part of further work on T cells of mothers and their children. The second study, in turn, reports: Nine systemically healthy Caucasian individuals, comprising three mothers and their six children, were included as donors. cDNA synthesis used all of the extracted RNA, with roughly 1.5 ug of RNA in each 15 ul reaction. In the second PCR, the M1S primer added sample barcodes and 2-4 random nucleotides. More than 9 million TCR beta CDR3 reads were obtained from each mother, and several million reads were obtained from each child. TCR recombination output is similarly shaped by thymic selection in related and unrelated pairs, with a minor effect exerted by inherited differences. Normalized repertoire overlap was always found to be slightly, but never significantly, higher in related mother-child pairs than in unrelated mother-child pairs. No persistent microchimeric T cell clones were found, with a detection sensitivity of approximately 100 clones per million clonotypes. In the study, deep NGS was used to compare the TCR beta repertoires of mothers and children, and features distinguishing related mother-child pairs from unrelated individuals were sought. Mothers averaged roughly 36 +/- 4 years of age and children averaged about 10 +/- 4 years. Libraries were sequenced on Illumina HiSeq 2000 with 100+100 nt paired-end reads after adapter ligation with NEBNext reagents. Mother and child libraries were prepared a month apart and sequenced in separate runs to prevent cross-contamination. For each donor, somewhere between roughly 500,000 and 2,300,000 distinct TCR beta clonotypes were identified. Naive TCR beta clonotypes were estimated from low-frequency clonotypes matched to each donor's FACS-determined naive share, without sorting.

The sequence joins TRBV20-1 to TRBJ2-5, with the D gene too uncertain to name. The J call is uncertain, as TRBJ2-1 better fits the DNA end. This TCR came from a girl aged 2-10 years in good health. Sequences were obtained from blood. The CDR3: CSARDRPGREEQFF. The DNA reads as follows: TGCAGTGCTAGAGACCGTCCCGGGCGCGAGGAGCAGTTCTTC.